This T cell receptor (beta chain) stems from a study of T cell clonality in common variable immunodeficiency. This clone was picked up many times. Its specificity is not known. The CDR3 end falls 3 residues outside the read, so it is completed with the germline J gene. The study, taken as a whole, reports: TCRbeta clonality was increased in CVID versus healthy controls. Fewer TCRbeta clones were shared among CVID subjects than controls.

The germline V and J ends were trimmed by 3 bases and 2 bases, with 7 bases remaining between them. The CDR3 contains 14 residues. In germline, CDR1 is WNHNN, CDR2 SYGVQD (reference sequence). Assay: immunoSEQ multiplex PCR; the TCRdb copy retains only in-frame clones and omits some. In total the sample includes around 55,000 clones, none of them seen once. The chain combines TRBV10-1 with TRBJ2-2; D gene ambiguous. The sequence derives from a person aged 18-70 years in good health. The sequenced material came from peripheral blood mononuclear cells. CDR3 bases read: TGCGCCAGCAGTGAACAAATAAACACCGGGGAG. Protein sequence: CASSEQINTGE. In full, the CDR3 reads CASSEQINTGELFF.